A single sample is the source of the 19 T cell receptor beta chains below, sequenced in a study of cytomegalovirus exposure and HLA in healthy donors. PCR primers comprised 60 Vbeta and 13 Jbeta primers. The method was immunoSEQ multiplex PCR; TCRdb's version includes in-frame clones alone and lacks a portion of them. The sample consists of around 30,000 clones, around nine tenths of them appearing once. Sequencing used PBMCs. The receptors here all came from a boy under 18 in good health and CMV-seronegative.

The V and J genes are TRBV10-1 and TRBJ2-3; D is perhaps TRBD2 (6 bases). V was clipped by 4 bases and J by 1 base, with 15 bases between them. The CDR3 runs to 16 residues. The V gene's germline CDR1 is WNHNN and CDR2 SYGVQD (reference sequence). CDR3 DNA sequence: TGCGCCAGCAGTGGGCCCCGCAGGGAGGGCACAGATACGCAGTATTTT. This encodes CASSGPRREGTDTQYF.

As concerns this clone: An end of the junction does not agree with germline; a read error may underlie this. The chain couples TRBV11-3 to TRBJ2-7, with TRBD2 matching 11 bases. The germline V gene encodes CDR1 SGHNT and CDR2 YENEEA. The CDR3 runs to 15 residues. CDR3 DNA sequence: TGTGCCAGCAGCCTCGGGACTAGCGGAGCCTACGAGCAGTGCTTC. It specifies CASSLGTSGAYEQCF.

CDR3 protein: CASSQEGGYNQPQHF. CDR3 DNA: TGCGCCAGCAGCCAAGAAGGGGGTTACAATCAGCCCCAGCATTTT. The rearrangement links TRBV4-1 to TRBJ1-5; tentatively, D is TRBD1 (6 bases). The CDR3 loop spans 15 amino acids. V lost 0 bases to trimming and J lost 3 bases, with 9 bases between them. Per germline, CDR1 MGHRA and CDR2 YSYEKL.

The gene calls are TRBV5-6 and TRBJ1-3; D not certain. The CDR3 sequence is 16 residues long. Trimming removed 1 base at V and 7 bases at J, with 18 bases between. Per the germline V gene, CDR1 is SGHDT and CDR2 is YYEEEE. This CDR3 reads CASSLLAEHSVNTIYF. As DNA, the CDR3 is TGTGCCAGCAGCTTGTTAGCAGAACATTCGGTCAACACCATATATTTT.

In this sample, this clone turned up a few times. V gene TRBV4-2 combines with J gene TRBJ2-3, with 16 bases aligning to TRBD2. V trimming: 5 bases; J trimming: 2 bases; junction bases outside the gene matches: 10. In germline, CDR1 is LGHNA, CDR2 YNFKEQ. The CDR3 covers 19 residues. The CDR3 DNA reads TGTGCCAGCAGCAAAGTCGGGACTAGCGGGGGGGGATACACAGATACGCAGTATTTT. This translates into CASSKVGTSGGGYTDTQYF.

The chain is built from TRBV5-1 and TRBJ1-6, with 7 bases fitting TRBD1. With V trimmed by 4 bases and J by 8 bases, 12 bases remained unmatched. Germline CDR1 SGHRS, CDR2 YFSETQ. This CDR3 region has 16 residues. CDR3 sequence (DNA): TGCGCCAGCAGCCCGGGACAGACTAGTTCCCATTCACCCCTCCACTTT. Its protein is CASSPGQTSSHSPLHF.

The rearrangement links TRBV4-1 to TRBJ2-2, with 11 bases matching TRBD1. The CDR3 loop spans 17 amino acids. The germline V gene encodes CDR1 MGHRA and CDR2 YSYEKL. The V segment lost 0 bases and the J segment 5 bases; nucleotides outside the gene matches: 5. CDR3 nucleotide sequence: TGCGCCAGCAGCCAAGACCAGGACAGGGGGCATACCGGGGAGCTGTTTTTT. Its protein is CASSQDQDRGHTGELFF.

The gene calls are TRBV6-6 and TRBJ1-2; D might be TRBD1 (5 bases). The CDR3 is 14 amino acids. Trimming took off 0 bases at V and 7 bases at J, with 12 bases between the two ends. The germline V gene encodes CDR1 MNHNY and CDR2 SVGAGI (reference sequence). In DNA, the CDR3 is TGTGCCAGCAGTTACTCTTCAGGGAATCGTGGCTACACCTTC. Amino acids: CASSYSSGNRGYTF.

CDR3 region: CASSSFRTEAFF. The CDR3 coding sequence is TGTGCCAGCAGTTCCTTCCGTACTGAAGCTTTCTTT. The rearrangement joins TRBV6-5 to TRBJ1-1; D is uncertain. The length of the CDR3 is 12 residues. In germline, CDR1 is MNHEY, CDR2 SVGAGI. V lost 4 bases to trimming and J lost 5 bases, with 8 bases between them.

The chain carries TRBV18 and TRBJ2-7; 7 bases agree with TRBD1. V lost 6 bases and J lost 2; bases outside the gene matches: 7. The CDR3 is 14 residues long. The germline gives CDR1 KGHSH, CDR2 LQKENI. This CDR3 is CASSGTEQAYEQYF. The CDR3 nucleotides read TGTGCCAGCTCCGGGACAGAGCAAGCCTACGAGCAGTACTTC.

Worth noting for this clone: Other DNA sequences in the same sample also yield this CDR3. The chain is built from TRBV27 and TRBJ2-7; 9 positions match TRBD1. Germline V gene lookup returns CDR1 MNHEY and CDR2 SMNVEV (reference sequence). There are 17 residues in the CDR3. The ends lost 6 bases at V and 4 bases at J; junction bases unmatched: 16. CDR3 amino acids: CASSSRNIRDRDYEQYF. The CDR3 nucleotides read TGTGCCAGCAGCTCCCGTAACATTAGGGACAGGGATTACGAGCAGTACTTC.

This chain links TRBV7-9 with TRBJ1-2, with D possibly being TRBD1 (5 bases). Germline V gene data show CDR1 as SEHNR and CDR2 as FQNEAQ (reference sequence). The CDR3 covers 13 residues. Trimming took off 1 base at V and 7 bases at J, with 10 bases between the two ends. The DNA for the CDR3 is TGTGCCAGCAGCTTAGATTACCAGGGTGGCTACACCTTC. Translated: CASSLDYQGGYTF.

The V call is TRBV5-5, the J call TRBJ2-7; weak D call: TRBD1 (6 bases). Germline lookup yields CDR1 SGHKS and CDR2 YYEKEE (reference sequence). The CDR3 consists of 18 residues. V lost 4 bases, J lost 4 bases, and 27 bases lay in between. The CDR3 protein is CASSTHSPDRSLVYEQYF. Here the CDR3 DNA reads TGTGCCAGCAGCACACACTCACCGGACAGAAGTCTGGTATACGAGCAGTACTTC.

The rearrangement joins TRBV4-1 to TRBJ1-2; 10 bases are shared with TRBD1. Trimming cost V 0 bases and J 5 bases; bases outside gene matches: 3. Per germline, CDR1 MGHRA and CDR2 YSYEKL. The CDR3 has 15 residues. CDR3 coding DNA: TGCGCCAGCAGCCAAGATCCGGGACAGGGGTATGGCTACACCTTC. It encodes CASSQDPGQGYGYTF.

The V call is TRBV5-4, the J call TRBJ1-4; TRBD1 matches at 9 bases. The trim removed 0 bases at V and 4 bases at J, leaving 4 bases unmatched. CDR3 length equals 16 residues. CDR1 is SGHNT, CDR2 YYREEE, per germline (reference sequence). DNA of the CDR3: TGTGCCAGCAGCTTGGCCCCGACAGGGGGTAATGAAAAACTGTTTTTT. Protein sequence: CASSLAPTGGNEKLFF.

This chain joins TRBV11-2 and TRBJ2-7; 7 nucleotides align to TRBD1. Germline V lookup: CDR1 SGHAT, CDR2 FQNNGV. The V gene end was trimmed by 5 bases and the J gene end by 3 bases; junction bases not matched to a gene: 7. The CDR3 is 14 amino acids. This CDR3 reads CASSQRTGIYEQYF. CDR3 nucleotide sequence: TGTGCCAGCAGCCAAAGGACAGGCATCTACGAGCAGTACTTC.

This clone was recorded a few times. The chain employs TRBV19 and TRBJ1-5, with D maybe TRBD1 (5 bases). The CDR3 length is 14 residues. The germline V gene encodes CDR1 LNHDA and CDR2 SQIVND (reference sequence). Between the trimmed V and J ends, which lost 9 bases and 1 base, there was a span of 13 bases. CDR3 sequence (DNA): TGTGCCAGCGAAAGGGGAGGAAGCAATCAGCCCCAGCATTTT. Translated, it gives CASERGGSNQPQHF.

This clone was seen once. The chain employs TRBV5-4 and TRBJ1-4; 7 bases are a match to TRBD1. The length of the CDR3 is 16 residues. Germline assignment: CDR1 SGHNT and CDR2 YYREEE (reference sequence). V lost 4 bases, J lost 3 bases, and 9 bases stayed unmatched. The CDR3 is CASSKDPGQSNEKLFF. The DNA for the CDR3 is TGTGCCAGCAGCAAAGATCCGGGACAGTCTAATGAAAAACTGTTTTTT. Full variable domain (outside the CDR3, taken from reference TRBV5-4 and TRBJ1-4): ETGVTQSPTHLIKTRGQQVTLRCSSQSGHNTVSWYQQALGQGPQFIFQYYREEENGRGNFPPRFSGLQFPNYSSELNVNALELDDSALYLCASSKDPGQSNEKLFFGSGTQLSVL.

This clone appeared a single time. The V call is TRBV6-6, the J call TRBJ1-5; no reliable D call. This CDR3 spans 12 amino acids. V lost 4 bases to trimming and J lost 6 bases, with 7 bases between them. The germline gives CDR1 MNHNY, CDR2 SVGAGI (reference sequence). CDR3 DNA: TGTGCCAGCAGTTCCACAGTTCAGCCCCAGCATTTT. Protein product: CASSSTVQPQHF.